The 14 T cell receptor beta chains given below trace back to one sample, sequenced in a study of cytomegalovirus exposure and HLA in healthy donors. Researchers ran the PCR with 60 Vbeta and 13 Jbeta primers. Sequenced by immunoSEQ multiplex PCR; TCRdb stores in-frame clones only, minus some. The sample yields some 160,000 clones, around nine tenths seen once. What was sequenced was PBMCs. These receptors were obtained from a woman aged 18-29 years in good health and CMV-seronegative.

The rearrangement uses TRBV28 and TRBJ2-4; the D gene is possibly TRBD2 (6 bases). The CDR3 is 14 residues long. Trimming shortened V by 10 bases and J by 0 bases, and 13 bases separated the two germline ends. The germline CDR1 and CDR2 sequences are MDHEN and SYDVKM. The CDR3 DNA follows: TGTGCCACAAGGGAGGATCTAGCCAAAAACATTCAGTACTTC. Protein product: CATREDLAKNIQYF.

This clone was picked up one time. This chain links TRBV2 with TRBJ2-5; D unclear. From germline, CDR1 is SNHLY and CDR2 FYNNEI. The CDR3 is made up of 12 amino acids. Trimming removed 2 bases from V and 4 bases from J, with 5 bases in between. The CDR3 sequence is CASSELSETQYF. CDR3 DNA sequence: TGTGCCAGCAGTGAACTCTCAGAGACCCAGTACTTC.

V is TRBV27 and J is TRBJ2-1; the D gene is possibly TRBD2 (6 bases). CDR3 size: 13 residues. V lost 1 base to trimming and J lost 10 bases, with 11 bases between them. The V gene's germline CDR1 is MNHEY and CDR2 SMNVEV (reference sequence). DNA for the CDR3: TGTGCCAGCAGTTTATTGCCGGGAGAAGAGCAGTTCTTC. Translated: CASSLLPGEEQFF.

The V and J genes are TRBV7-2 and TRBJ2-5, with 11 bases lining up with TRBD2. Per the germline V gene, CDR1 is SGHTA and CDR2 is FQGNSA. With V trimmed by 4 bases and J by 5 bases, 9 bases remained unmatched. The CDR3 totals 16 residues. CDR3 DNA sequence: TGTGCCAGCAGCTCCCCGGGACTAGCGGCGGCGGAGACCCAGTACTTC. It encodes CASSSPGLAAAETQYF.

The genes are TRBV18 and TRBJ2-1, with TRBD1 matching over 9 bases. V shed 3 bases and J 2 bases; nucleotides not matched to a gene: 14. CDR3 length: 19 amino acids. From germline, CDR1 is KGHSH and CDR2 LQKENI. Here the CDR3 reads CASSPPLLRQGVPYNEQFF. CDR3 bases: TGTGCCAGCTCACCTCCCTTATTAAGACAGGGGGTACCCTACAATGAGCAGTTCTTC. Full variable domain (missing parts from reference TRBV18 and TRBJ2-1): NAGVMQNPRHLVRRRGQEARLRCSPMKGHSHVYWYRQLPEEGLKFMVYLQKENIIDESGMPKERFSAEFPKEGPSILRIQQVVRGDSAAYFCASSPPLLRQGVPYNEQFFGPGTRLTVL.

The chain links TRBV6-1 to TRBJ2-3; 12 positions match TRBD2. CDR1 and CDR2 (germline): MNHNS, SASEGT. This CDR3 has 15 amino acids. V gave up 8 bases and J gave up 3 bases; unmatched junction bases: 6. This chain's CDR3 is CASGMTSGRTDTQYF. In DNA form, the CDR3 reads TGTGCCAGCGGTATGACTAGCGGGAGAACAGATACGCAGTATTTT.

The chain is built from TRBV5-1 and TRBJ1-1; D is unresolved. This CDR3 contains 15 residues. In germline, CDR1 is SGHRS, CDR2 YFSETQ. The V gene lost 0 bases and the J gene lost 3 bases, with 12 bases spanning the gap. The CDR3 DNA reads TGCGCCAGCAGCTTGGCCAACGGAGCAGACACTGAAGCTTTCTTT. Translated, it gives CASSLANGADTEAFF.

The V call is TRBV25-1, the J call TRBJ2-7; D may be TRBD2 (5 bases). The CDR3 is 13 amino acids. Trimming stripped 2 bases from V and 2 bases from J, with 7 bases between. Germline loops: CDR1 MGHDK, CDR2 SYGVNS. The CDR3 coding sequence is TGTGCCAGCAGTGAAGAGGGTACCTACGAGCAGTACTTC. Translation: CASSEEGTYEQYF.

The V call is TRBV9, the J call TRBJ2-5; D might be TRBD2 (5 bases). Trimming left V 0 bases short and J 1 base short, with 10 bases between. CDR1 SGDLS and CDR2 YYNGEE come from the germline V gene. The CDR3 contains 15 residues. The CDR3 DNA is TGTGCCAGCAGCGTAGCTACGCGGGCCCAAGAGACCCAGTACTTC. This translates into CASSVATRAQETQYF.

This chain uses TRBV28 with TRBJ1-2, with 8 bases lining up with TRBD1. The V and J ends lost 5 bases and 6 bases, in that order; junction bases with no gene match: 11. The CDR3 is 15 residues long. Germline CDR1 is MDHEN and CDR2 is SYDVKM. The CDR3 nucleotides read TGTGCCAGCAGTGGGGCACAGGGGGGGGAGGATGGCTACACCTTC. Translating it yields CASSGAQGGEDGYTF.

The chain carries TRBV4-1 and TRBJ2-3, with a weak D call TRBD1 (5 bases). V lost 1 base to trimming and J lost 2 bases, with 13 bases between them. This CDR3 spans 16 amino acids. Germline assignment: CDR1 MGHRA and CDR2 YSYEKL. CDR3 bases: TGCGCCAGCAGCCAAGTTCGACAGACGTCCACAGATACGCAGTATTTT. The encoded protein is CASSQVRQTSTDTQYF.

A few counts support this clone. This chain connects TRBV5-6 to TRBJ2-3; 9 nucleotides agree with TRBD2. CDR1 SGHDT and CDR2 YYEEEE come from the germline V gene. This CDR3 is 16 amino acids long. V shed 0 bases, J shed 3 bases, and the junction held 5 bases outside the gene matches. The CDR3 sequence is CASSLGASGITDTQYF. CDR3 coding DNA: TGTGCCAGCAGCTTGGGTGCTAGCGGGATTACAGATACGCAGTATTTT.

V is TRBV30 and J is TRBJ2-1; tentatively, D is TRBD2 (5 bases). The germline V and J ends were trimmed by 0 bases and 9 bases, with 18 bases remaining between them. Germline V gives CDR1 GTSNPN, CDR2 SVGIG (reference sequence). CDR3 length equals 15 residues. CDR3 in amino acids: CAWSVPGSNKAEQFF. CDR3 sequence (DNA): TGTGCCTGGAGTGTACCGGGGAGCAACAAGGCTGAGCAGTTCTTC. Combining the CDR3 with reference TRBV30 and TRBJ2-1 gives the whole variable domain SQTIHQWPATLVQPVGSPLSLECTVEGTSNPNLYWYRQAAGRGLQLLFYSVGIGQISSEVPQNLSASRPQDRQFILSSKKLLLSDSGFYLCAWSVPGSNKAEQFFGPGTRLTVL.

The chain joins TRBV6-5 to TRBJ2-1, with D maybe TRBD1 (6 bases). This CDR3 contains 15 residues. CDR1 is MNHEY, CDR2 SVGAGI, per germline. Between the trimmed V and J ends, which lost 2 bases and 7 bases, there was a span of 15 bases. CDR3 amino acids: CASSYEIGGVNEQFF. The CDR3 region has the DNA TGTGCCAGCAGTTACGAGATAGGGGGTGTTAATGAGCAGTTCTTC.